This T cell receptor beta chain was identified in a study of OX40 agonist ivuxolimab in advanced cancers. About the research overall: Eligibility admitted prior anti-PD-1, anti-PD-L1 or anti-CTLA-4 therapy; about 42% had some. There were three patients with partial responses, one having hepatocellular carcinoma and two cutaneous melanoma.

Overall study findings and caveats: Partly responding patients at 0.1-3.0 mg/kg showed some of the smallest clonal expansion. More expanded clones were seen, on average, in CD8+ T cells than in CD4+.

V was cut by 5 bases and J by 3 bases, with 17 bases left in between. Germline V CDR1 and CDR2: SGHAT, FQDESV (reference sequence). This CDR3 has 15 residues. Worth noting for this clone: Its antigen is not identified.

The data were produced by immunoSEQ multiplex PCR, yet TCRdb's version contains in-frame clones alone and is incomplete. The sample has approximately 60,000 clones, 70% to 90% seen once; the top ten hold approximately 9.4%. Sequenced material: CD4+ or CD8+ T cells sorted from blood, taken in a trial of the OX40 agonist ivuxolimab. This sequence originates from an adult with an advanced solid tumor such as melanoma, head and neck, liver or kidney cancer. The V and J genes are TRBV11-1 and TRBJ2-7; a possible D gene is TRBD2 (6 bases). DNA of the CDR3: TGTGCCAGCAGCGCCTCCGGGAGAGACTTCTACGAGCAGTACTTC. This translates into CASSASGRDFYEQYF.